This T cell receptor beta chain was found in a study of CD8 T cells in Susac syndrome. V lost 4 bases, J lost 6 bases, and 14 bases lay in between. The germline V gene has CDR1 SGDLS and CDR2 YYNGEE. The CDR3 length is 13 residues. It was with random hexamers that roughly 0.45 to 1 ug RNA was reverse transcribed. Using its own MiXCR run on the immunoSEQ multiplex PCR reads, TCRdb lists one record per CDR3 protein. The sample contains 53,000 or so distinct CDR3 sequences, approximately 93% of which appear only once. TCR beta sequencing was performed on blood CD8+ and CD4+ T cells. Negative isolation yielded the CD8+ and CD4+ T cells, while FACS enriched the TEMRA cells.

The TCR comes from a human donor in good health. The V call is TRBV9, the J call TRBJ2-7; a possible D gene is TRBD1 (6 bases). Sequencing used CD8+ T cells from PBMCs. In nucleotides, the CDR3 is TGTGCCAGCAGCCCCATGCAGGGGCGCGAGCAGTACTTC. As protein: CASSPMQGREQYF. The whole variable domain, remainder taken from reference TRBV9 and TRBJ2-7, is DSGVTQTPKHLITATGQRVTLRCSPRSGDLSVYWYQQSLDQGLQFLIQYYNGEERAKGNILERFSAQQFPDLHSELNLSSLELGDSALYFCASSPMQGREQYFGPGTRLTVT.